The 14 T cell receptor beta chains reported below all come from one sample, sequenced in a study of T cells in Graves' hyperthyroidism and ophthalmopathy. Amplification of TCR beta CDR3 regions used RNA as the template. Carried out on the TCR CDR3, a first-round RT-PCR used the HTBI primer set. TCRdb processed the multiplex PCR reads anew with MiXCR; each CDR3 protein has one entry. The table shows hundreds of thousands of distinct CDR3 sequences, with around 46% occurring only once. Sequencing was performed on peripheral blood or thyroid tissue (not recorded which). These receptors all stem from a woman between 18 and 29 years old with Graves' hyperthyroidism.

The chain has TRBV29-1 and TRBJ2-7; TRBD2 matches at 14 bases. The germline V gene has CDR1 SQVTM and CDR2 ANQGSEA. This CDR3 is built from 17 residues. The junction had 14 bases not matched to a gene; V was cut back by 6 bases and J by 4 bases. CDR3 region: CSVTPGLAGGAWYEQYF. The DNA of the CDR3 is TGCAGCGTGACCCCTGGACTAGCGGGAGGAGCCTGGTACGAGCAGTACTTC.

This clonotype came up many times. The genes are TRBV2 and TRBJ2-7; D is unclear. V lost 4 bases to trimming and J lost 0 bases, with 10 bases between them. Germline-derived CDR1 and CDR2 are SNHLY and FYNNEI. The CDR3 is 14 amino acids. The CDR3 is CASSVLLSSYEQYF. CDR3 sequence (DNA): TGTGCCAGCAGTGTACTACTGAGCTCCTACGAGCAGTACTTC. Full variable domain (rest looked up from reference TRBV2 and TRBJ2-7): EPEVTQTPSHQVTQMGQEVILRCVPISNHLYFYWYRQILGQKVEFLVSFYNNEISEKSEIFDDQFSVERPDGSNFTLKIRSTKLEDSAMYFCASSVLLSSYEQYFGPGTRLTVT.

The chain carries TRBV2 and TRBJ2-7; TRBD1 agrees at 8 bases. CDR1 SNHLY and CDR2 FYNNEI come from the germline V gene. V was pared by 8 bases and J by 5 bases, with 5 bases of the junction left unmatched. CDR3 length: 12 amino acids. CDR3 DNA sequence: TGTGCCAGCGGCAGGGGGCTCAACGAGCAGTACTTC. It translates to CASGRGLNEQYF.

The chain couples TRBV7-9 to TRBJ1-5; D ambiguous. Per germline, CDR1 SEHNR and CDR2 FQNEAQ (reference sequence). With 5 bases removed from V and 7 bases from J, the gap between germline ends came to 18 bases. The CDR3 has 15 amino acids. The CDR3 coding sequence is TGTGCCAGCAGCAACAGCTACGGGCTTGAACAGCCCCAGCATTTT. Translated, it gives CASSNSYGLEQPQHF.

This chain joins TRBV19 and TRBJ1-1; D remains unclear. The V gene's germline CDR1 is LNHDA and CDR2 SQIVND (reference sequence). The CDR3 is made up of 13 amino acids. V lost 6 bases and J 1 base, leaving 9 bases between the germline ends. Here the CDR3 DNA reads TGTGCCAGTAGGTTAGGTTGGAACACTGAAGCTTTCTTT. It codes for CASRLGWNTEAFF.

Here the CDR3 reads CSRATGYEQYF. The CDR3 DNA reads TGCAGCAGGGCGACCGGCTACGAGCAGTACTTC. This chain links TRBV29-1 with TRBJ2-7; the D is unclear. The germline CDR1 and CDR2 sequences are SQVTM and ANQGSEA. The CDR3 totals 11 residues. The V end lost 8 bases, the J end lost 3 bases, and 11 bases lay between the germline ends.

The chain uses TRBV29-1 and TRBJ1-5; D possibly corresponds to TRBD1 (5 bases). CDR1 and CDR2 from the germline V gene are SQVTM and ANQGSEA. Trimming shortened V by 8 bases and J by 4 bases, and 9 bases separated the two germline ends. The CDR3 consists of 11 residues. CDR3 sequence (DNA): TGCAGCCTGGGGGGAAATCAGCCCCAGCATTTT. It encodes CSLGGNQPQHF.

This clonotype was found many times. This chain connects TRBV7-9 to TRBJ1-6; D may be TRBD1 (6 bases). This CDR3 is 15 amino acids long. V lost 1 base to trimming and J lost 8 bases, with 12 bases between them. The V gene's germline CDR1 is SEHNR and CDR2 FQNEAQ (reference sequence). In DNA form, the CDR3 reads TGTGCCAGCAGCTTAGATTCCGCAGGGGATTCACCCCTCCACTTT. Its translation is CASSLDSAGDSPLHF.

This chain connects TRBV7-9 to TRBJ1-2; 8 nucleotides line up with TRBD1. J gave up 7 bases and V 6 bases, and 10 bases lay outside the gene matches. The CDR3 runs 14 residues. Germline V gives CDR1 SEHNR, CDR2 FQNEAQ (reference sequence). This CDR3 is CASSRADRGSGYTF. CDR3 nucleotide sequence: TGTGCCAGCAGTCGAGCCGACAGGGGATCTGGCTACACCTTC.

The chain couples TRBV29-1 to TRBJ2-7; tentative D call: TRBD1 (7 bases). The length of the CDR3 is 15 residues. V was trimmed by 5 bases and J by 4 bases, leaving 21 bases between them. Germline V gene data show CDR1 as SQVTM and CDR2 as ANQGSEA. Written as DNA, the CDR3 is TGCAGCGTTAGTGGTGGCGGGACAGAAGCTTACGAGCAGTACTTC. This gives the protein CSVSGGGTEAYEQYF.

The gene calls are TRBV25-1 and TRBJ2-2; D is undetermined. Germline lookup yields CDR1 MGHDK and CDR2 SYGVNS. The CDR3 runs to 13 residues. Trimming stripped 5 bases from V and 7 bases from J, with 11 bases between. The CDR3 DNA is TGTGCCAGCAGTTTAGACCTTTACGGGGAGCTGTTTTTT. Protein sequence: CASSLDLYGELFF.

Only a few counts were recorded for this clonotype. The chain carries TRBV10-3 and TRBJ2-2; 11 bases align to TRBD2. This CDR3 spans 14 amino acids. After removal of 8 bases from V and 3 bases from J, the junction contained 2 bases not matched to a gene. Germline V CDR1 and CDR2: ENHRY, SYGVKD. The CDR3 protein is CAIGGLADTGELFF. The CDR3 DNA reads TGTGCCATCGGGGGACTAGCGGACACCGGGGAGCTGTTTTTT.

Worth noting for this clonotype: The junction and the germline gene differ at one end; a read error may be behind it. V is TRBV15 and J is TRBJ1-2; D unclear. The CDR3 is 13 residues long. Germline values: CDR1 LNHNV, CDR2 YYDKDF (reference sequence). In DNA form, the CDR3 reads TGTGCCAGCAGCCAAGATCCCCGATATGGCTACACCTTC. It encodes CASSQDPRYGYTF.

This clonotype was recorded a few times. This chain links TRBV5-1 with TRBJ1-1; a possible D gene is TRBD1 (5 bases). The CDR3 runs to 11 residues. V shed 7 bases and J shed 10 bases, with 14 bases lying between them. Looked up from germline, CDR1 is SGHRS and CDR2 is YFSETQ. The CDR3: CASYFGTRAFF. CDR3 nucleotide sequence: TGCGCCAGCTACTTCGGGACGCGAGCTTTCTTT.